Given below is one TCR beta chain in context. This record comes from a study of cytomegalovirus exposure and HLA in healthy donors. 13 Jbeta primers and 60 Vbeta primers were used for the PCR. TCRdb keeps only in-frame clones here, not all; method: immunoSEQ multiplex PCR. The sample includes tens of thousands of clones, roughly 67% seen only once; the top ten take roughly 5.9%. Germline V gene lookup returns CDR1 SEHNR and CDR2 FQNEAQ (reference sequence). V gave up 8 bases and J gave up 4 bases; unmatched junction bases: 7. This CDR3 region has 13 residues. The TCR was taken from a man aged 45-65 years in good health and CMV-seronegative. Sequencing was carried out using PBMCs. The chain combines TRBV7-9 with TRBJ1-2; 7 nucleotides match TRBD1. CDR3 amino acids: CASSTGQAYGYTF. In DNA form, the CDR3 reads TGTGCCAGCTCGACAGGGCAGGCCTATGGCTACACCTTC.